This TCR beta chain was profiled in a study of blood T cells in healthy people across ages. Across the study: About one barcoded beta molecule was captured per two T cells (by template switching). Study outcomes and limitations: Naive T cell percentage by flow cytometry tracked strongly with beta diversity. Older individuals had lower TCR beta diversity per million T cells (the decline was roughly linear).

The germline V gene has CDR1 SQVTM and CDR2 ANQGSEA. The CDR3 length is 13 residues. The germline V and J ends were trimmed by 4 bases and 1 base, with 9 bases remaining between them. This clonotype has just a few counts. Its antigen is still unknown. Sample-barcoded 5' priming and a J-beta primer mix drove a second PCR of about 6 to 12 cycles. A 12-random-nucleotide template-switch adaptor tagged each cDNA molecule. MiXCR was run by TCRdb on the 5' RACE reads, yielding one entry per CDR3 protein. This table holds around 970,000 distinct CDR3 sequences, 51% found once. This receptor was obtained from a woman aged 55-69 years in good health. The sequenced material came from blood. V gene TRBV29-1 combines with J gene TRBJ2-3; perhaps TRBD2 as D (5 bases). This CDR3 reads CSVAEGGTDTQYF. CDR3 nucleotide sequence: TGCAGCGTTGCTGAGGGTGGCACAGATACGCAGTATTTT.